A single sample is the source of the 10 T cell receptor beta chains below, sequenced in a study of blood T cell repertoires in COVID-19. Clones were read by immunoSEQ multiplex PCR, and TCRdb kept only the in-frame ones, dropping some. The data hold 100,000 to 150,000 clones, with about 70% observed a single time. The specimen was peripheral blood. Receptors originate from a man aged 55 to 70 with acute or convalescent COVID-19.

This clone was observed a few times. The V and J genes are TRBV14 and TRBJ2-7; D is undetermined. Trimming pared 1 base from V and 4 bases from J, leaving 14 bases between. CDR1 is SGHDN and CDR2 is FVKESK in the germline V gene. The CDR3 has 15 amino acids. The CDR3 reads CASSQAAGFGYEQYF. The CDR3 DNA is TGTGCCAGCAGCCAAGCGGCAGGTTTCGGTTACGAGCAGTACTTC.

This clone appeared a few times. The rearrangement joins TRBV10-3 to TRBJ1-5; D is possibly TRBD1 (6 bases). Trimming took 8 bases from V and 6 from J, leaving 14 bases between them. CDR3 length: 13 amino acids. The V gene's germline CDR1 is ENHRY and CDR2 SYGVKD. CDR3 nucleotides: TGTGCCATCCGATACGAGACAGGTCAGCCCCAGCATTTT. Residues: CAIRYETGQPQHF.

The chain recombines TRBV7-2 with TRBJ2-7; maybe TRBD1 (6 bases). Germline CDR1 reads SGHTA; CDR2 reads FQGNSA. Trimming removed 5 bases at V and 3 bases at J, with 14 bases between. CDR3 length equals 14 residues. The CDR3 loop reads CASSRIVTGYEQYF. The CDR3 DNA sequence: TGTGCCAGCAGCCGCATTGTGACAGGCTACGAGCAGTACTTC.

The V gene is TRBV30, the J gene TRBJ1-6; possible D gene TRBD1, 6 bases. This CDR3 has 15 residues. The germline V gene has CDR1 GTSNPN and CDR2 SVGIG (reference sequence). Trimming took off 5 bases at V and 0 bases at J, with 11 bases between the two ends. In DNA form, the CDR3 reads TGTGCCTGGGGGACGGACAGCTCCTATAATTCACCCCTCCACTTT. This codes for CAWGTDSSYNSPLHF.

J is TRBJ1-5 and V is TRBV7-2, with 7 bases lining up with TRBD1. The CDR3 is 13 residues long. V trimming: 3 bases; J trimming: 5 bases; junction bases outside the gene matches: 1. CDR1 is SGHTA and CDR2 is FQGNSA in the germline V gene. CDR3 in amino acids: CASSFDRDQPQHF. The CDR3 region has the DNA TGTGCCAGCAGCTTCGACAGGGATCAGCCCCAGCATTTT.

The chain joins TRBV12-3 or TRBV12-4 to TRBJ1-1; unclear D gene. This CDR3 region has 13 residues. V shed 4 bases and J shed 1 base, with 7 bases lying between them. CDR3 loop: CASSSAANTEAFF. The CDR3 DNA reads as TGTGCCAGCAGTTCCGCGGCGAACACTGAAGCTTTCTTT.

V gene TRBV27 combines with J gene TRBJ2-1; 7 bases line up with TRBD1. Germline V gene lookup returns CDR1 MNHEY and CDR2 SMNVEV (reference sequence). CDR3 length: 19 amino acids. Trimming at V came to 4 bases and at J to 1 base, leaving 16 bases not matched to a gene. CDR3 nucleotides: TGTGCCAGCAGTTCCCGATGGACAGGCCGACTACTATCCTACAATGAGCAGTTCTTC. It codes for CASSSRWTGRLLSYNEQFF.

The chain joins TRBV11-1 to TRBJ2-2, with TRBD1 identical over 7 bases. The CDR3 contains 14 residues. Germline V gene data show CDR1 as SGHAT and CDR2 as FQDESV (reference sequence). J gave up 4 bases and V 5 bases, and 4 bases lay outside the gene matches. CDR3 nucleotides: TGTGCCAGCAGCGGGGGACAGTTCACCGGGGAGCTGTTTTTT. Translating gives CASSGGQFTGELFF.

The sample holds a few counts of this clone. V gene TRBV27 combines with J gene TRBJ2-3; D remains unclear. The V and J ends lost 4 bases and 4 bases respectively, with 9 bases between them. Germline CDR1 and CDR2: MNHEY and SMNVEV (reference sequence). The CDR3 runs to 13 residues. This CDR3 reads CASSSLSSDTQYF. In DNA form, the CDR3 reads TGTGCCAGCAGTTCCCTTAGCTCAGATACGCAGTATTTT.

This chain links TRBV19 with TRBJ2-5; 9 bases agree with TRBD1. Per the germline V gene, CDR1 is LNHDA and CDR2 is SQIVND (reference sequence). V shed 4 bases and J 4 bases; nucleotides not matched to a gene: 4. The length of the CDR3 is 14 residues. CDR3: CASSTNRGRETQYF. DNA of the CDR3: TGTGCCAGTAGTACGAACAGGGGGCGAGAGACCCAGTACTTC.